This entry lists 29 T cell receptor beta chains sequenced from one sample in a study of blood T cell repertoires in COVID-19. TCRdb's table, derived via immunoSEQ multiplex PCR, lists solely in-frame clones and lacks some. Of fewer than 350,000 clones listed, around 90% are singletons. Sequenced material: PBMCs or T cells enriched from blood (not recorded which). These receptors were obtained from a woman aged 25-40 years with acute COVID-19.

The chain uses TRBV16 and TRBJ1-2; D remains unclear. The germline V and J ends were trimmed by 2 bases and 2 bases, with 12 bases remaining between them. CDR3 length: 15 amino acids. CDR1 is KGHSY and CDR2 is FQNENV in the germline V gene. The CDR3 DNA sequence: TGTGCCAGCAGCCAAAGGCCCGGGTCCAACTATGGCTACACCTTC. Translated: CASSQRPGSNYGYTF.

J is TRBJ1-6 and V is TRBV7-9, with D tentatively TRBD1 (6 bases). The ends were cut back, 5 bases at V and 5 bases at J, with 10 bases in the middle. The length of the CDR3 is 14 residues. Per the germline V gene, CDR1 is SEHNR and CDR2 is FQNEAQ (reference sequence). The CDR3 sequence: CASSRGQNNSPLHF. The CDR3 nucleotides are TGTGCCAGCAGCCGAGGACAGAATAATTCACCCCTCCACTTT.

The chain combines TRBV12-3 or TRBV12-4 with TRBJ2-1, with D tentatively TRBD2 (6 bases). Trimming left V 6 bases short and J 7 bases short, with 7 bases between. CDR3 size: 11 residues. Here the CDR3 reads CASRSGNEQFF. The DNA of the CDR3 is TGTGCCAGCAGGAGCGGGAATGAGCAGTTCTTC.

This clone was observed a few times. The chain combines TRBV28 with TRBJ2-7, with 13 bases matching TRBD2. Germline CDR1 MDHEN, CDR2 SYDVKM. V lost 4 bases to trimming and J lost 3 bases; unmatched junction nucleotides: 9. The CDR3 spans 17 residues. The CDR3 here is CASSYGLAGASLYEQYF. The CDR3 nucleotides read TGTGCCAGCAGTTATGGACTAGCGGGAGCTTCGCTCTACGAGCAGTACTTC.

The rearrangement uses TRBV19 and TRBJ1-2; unclear D gene. The germline CDR1 and CDR2 sequences are LNHDA and SQIVND (reference sequence). V was trimmed by 7 bases and J by 1 base, leaving 10 bases between them. CDR3 length equals 13 residues. CDR3 sequence reads: CASTPEFNYGYTF. The CDR3 DNA reads as TGTGCCAGTACCCCCGAGTTTAACTATGGCTACACCTTC.

This clone appeared a single time. This chain joins TRBV3-1 (or the pseudogene TRBV3-2) and TRBJ1-5, with TRBD1 matching over 8 bases. This CDR3 comprises 17 residues. Germline assignment: CDR1 LGHDT and CDR2 YNNKEL (reference sequence). V was pared by 1 base and J by 3 bases, with 8 bases of the junction left unmatched. DNA for the CDR3: TGTGCCAGCAGCCAAGGGTGGCAGGGGGCACTCAATCAGCCCCAGCATTTT. This codes for CASSQGWQGALNQPQHF.

This chain connects TRBV20-1 to TRBJ2-7; D possibly corresponds to TRBD2 (6 bases). CDR1 and CDR2 (germline): DFQATT, SNEGSKA (reference sequence). This CDR3 is 11 amino acids long. V was cut by 3 bases and J by 6 bases, with 9 bases left in between. The CDR3 reads CSASGSGEQYF. The CDR3, as DNA: TGCAGTGCTAGCGGGAGCGGCGAGCAGTACTTC.

V usage is TRBV19 and J usage is TRBJ2-1; 10 bases line up with TRBD1. Germline CDR1 and CDR2: LNHDA and SQIVND (reference sequence). The CDR3 sequence is 15 residues long. The J segment lost 6 bases and the V segment lost 3 bases, leaving 5 bases of the junction unmatched. CDR3 in amino acids: CASSIVTGGLNEQFF. DNA of the CDR3: TGTGCCAGTAGTATCGTGACAGGGGGCCTCAATGAGCAGTTCTTC.

The chain joins TRBV7-9 to TRBJ1-2; weak D call: TRBD1 (5 bases). Deletions cut 1 base from V and 4 bases from J, with 22 bases between. Germline CDR1 and CDR2: SEHNR and FQNEAQ (reference sequence). The CDR3 is 18 residues long. The CDR3: CASSLVVLTALQGYGYTF. CDR3 DNA: TGTGCCAGCAGCTTAGTCGTTCTGACAGCCTTGCAAGGCTATGGCTACACCTTC.

The chain couples TRBV28 to TRBJ1-6, with 7 bases identical to TRBD1. V trimming: 6 bases; J trimming: 4 bases; junction bases outside the gene matches: 12. Looked up from germline, CDR1 is MDHEN and CDR2 is SYDVKM. The CDR3 loop spans 17 amino acids. Written as DNA, the CDR3 is TGTGCCAGCAGCTCCGCCGACAGGGAGGCATATAATTCACCCCTCCACTTT. It is translated as CASSSADREAYNSPLHF. Combining the CDR3 with reference TRBV28 and TRBJ1-6 gives the whole variable domain DVKVTQSSRYLVKRTGEKVFLECVQDMDHENMFWYRQDPGLGLRLIYFSYDVKMKEKGDIPEGYSVSREKKERFSLILESASTNQTSMYLCASSSADREAYNSPLHFGNGTRLTVT.

The rearrangement uses TRBV7-6 and TRBJ1-6; maybe TRBD1 (5 bases). V was clipped by 5 bases and J by 5 bases, with 16 bases between them. Germline assignment: CDR1 SGHVS and CDR2 FNYEAQ. The CDR3 totals 16 residues. The CDR3 is CASSPTVLKNNSPLHF. DNA of the CDR3: TGTGCCAGCAGCCCGACAGTATTGAAAAATAATTCACCCCTCCACTTT.

The chain employs TRBV5-8 and TRBJ1-5; 7 bases agree with TRBD1. With V trimmed by 4 bases and J by 1 base, 8 bases remained unmatched. Germline-derived CDR1 and CDR2 are SGHTS and YDEGEE. This CDR3 has 16 amino acids. CDR3 DNA sequence: TGTGCCAGCAGCCCCCGGGACAGACTAAGCAATCAGCCCCAGCATTTT. It codes for CASSPRDRLSNQPQHF. The entire variable domain, with the rest obtained from reference TRBV5-8 and TRBJ1-5, is as follows: EAGVTQSPTHLIKTRGQQATLRCSPISGHTSVYWYQQALGLGLQFLLWYDEGEERNRGNFPPRFSGRQFPNYSSELNVNALELEDSALYLCASSPRDRLSNQPQHFGDGTRLSIL.

V and J are TRBV27 and TRBJ1-2; D not certain. Germline V gene data show CDR1 as MNHEY and CDR2 as SMNVEV (reference sequence). This CDR3 is built from 13 residues. V was pared by 5 bases and J by 5 bases, with 12 bases between. This CDR3 is CASSPRGVYGYTF. In nucleotides, the CDR3 is TGTGCCAGCAGTCCGCGGGGAGTTTATGGCTACACCTTC.

The rearrangement uses TRBV2 and TRBJ1-2; D is ambiguous. V lost 4 bases to trimming and J lost 7 bases, with 13 bases between them. CDR1 and CDR2 from the germline V gene are SNHLY and FYNNEI. The CDR3 consists of 13 residues. CDR3 coding DNA: TGTGCCAGCAGTGGCGACGGGAGACTTGGCTACACCTTC. Residues: CASSGDGRLGYTF. The complete variable domain, with remaining parts taken from reference TRBV2 and TRBJ1-2, reads EPEVTQTPSHQVTQMGQEVILRCVPISNHLYFYWYRQILGQKVEFLVSFYNNEISEKSEIFDDQFSVERPDGSNFTLKIRSTKLEDSAMYFCASSGDGRLGYTFGSGTRLTVV.

The chain has TRBV29-1 and TRBJ1-1; 8 positions match TRBD1. Trimming cost V 1 base and J 4 bases; bases outside gene matches: 8. The CDR3 consists of 15 residues. Looked up from germline, CDR1 is SQVTM and CDR2 is ANQGSEA. The CDR3 bases are TGCAGCGTTGAAGGTCAGGACCAGGGGGCCACTGAAGCTTTCTTT. It translates to CSVEGQDQGATEAFF. The complete variable domain, with remaining parts taken from reference TRBV29-1 and TRBJ1-1, reads SAVISQKPSRDICQRGTSLTIQCQVDSQVTMMFWYRQQPGQSLTLIATANQGSEATYESGFVIDKFPISRPNLTFSTLTVSNMSPEDSSIYLCSVEGQDQGATEAFFGQGTRLTVV.

As DNA, the CDR3 is TGCGCCAGCAGCTTGCTTCCGAGTGGCGGGAGGGCTGATACGCAGTATTTT. It specifies CASSLLPSGGRADTQYF. The rearrangement uses TRBV5-1 and TRBJ2-3; 9 bases are a match to TRBD2. J lost 6 bases, V lost 1 base, and 12 bases had no gene match. The CDR3 loop spans 17 amino acids. In germline, CDR1 is SGHRS, CDR2 YFSETQ.

The J gene is TRBJ1-5, the V gene TRBV18; D is possibly TRBD1 (6 bases). Germline CDR1 reads KGHSH; CDR2 reads LQKENI. Deletions cut 5 bases from V and 3 bases from J, with 17 bases between. The CDR3 is 16 residues long. CDR3 in amino acids: CASSASSTGNNQPQHF. The CDR3 region has the DNA TGTGCCAGCTCAGCCTCCTCAACAGGGAACAATCAGCCCCAGCATTTT.

V usage is TRBV3-1 (or the pseudogene TRBV3-2) and J usage is TRBJ1-1; the D is unclear. Germline V lookup: CDR1 LGHDT, CDR2 YNNKEL (reference sequence). V lost 0 bases, J lost 0 bases, and 11 bases lay in between. This CDR3 has 16 residues. The CDR3 sequence is CASSQDLATLNTEAFF. The CDR3 coding sequence is TGTGCCAGCAGCCAAGATTTAGCCACCTTGAACACTGAAGCTTTCTTT.

The chain employs TRBV28 and TRBJ1-2; no firm D call. The CDR3 runs to 15 residues. Trimming removed 5 bases from V and 0 bases from J, with 13 bases in between. In germline, CDR1 is MDHEN, CDR2 SYDVKM. The CDR3 sequence: CASSPSPDPNYGYTF. The CDR3 DNA reads as TGTGCCAGCAGTCCTAGCCCGGATCCTAACTATGGCTACACCTTC.

The chain couples TRBV7-2 to TRBJ1-1; D is unclear. Trimming removed 1 base from V and 2 bases from J, with 8 bases in between. CDR1 is SGHTA and CDR2 is FQGNSA in the germline V gene. The CDR3 totals 14 residues. The CDR3 reads CASSLGGSNTEAFF. In nucleotides, the CDR3 is TGTGCCAGCAGCTTAGGAGGGAGTAACACTGAAGCTTTCTTT. The variable domain in full, with the rest retrieved from reference TRBV7-2 and TRBJ1-1, is GAGVSQSPSNKVTEKGKDVELRCDPISGHTALYWYRQSLGQGLEFLIYFQGNSAPDKSGLPSDRFSAERTGGSVSTLTIQRTQQEDSAVYLCASSLGGSNTEAFFGQGTRLTVV.

The genes are TRBV30 and TRBJ2-1; 8 nucleotides line up with TRBD1. The CDR3 runs 13 residues. CDR1 and CDR2 (germline): GTSNPN, SVGIG (reference sequence). V trimming: 2 bases; J trimming: 4 bases; junction bases outside the gene matches: 1. The CDR3 here is CAWSRTGYNEQFF. CDR3 DNA sequence: TGTGCCTGGAGTAGGACAGGGTACAATGAGCAGTTCTTC.

The J gene is TRBJ2-7, the V gene TRBV19; tentatively, D is TRBD2 (5 bases). CDR1 is LNHDA and CDR2 is SQIVND in the germline V gene (reference sequence). The V and J ends lost 3 bases and 5 bases respectively, with 14 bases between them. The CDR3 is made up of 14 amino acids. The CDR3, as DNA: TGTGCCAGTAGTATTAGCTCTACGGAGGACGAGCAGTACTTC. Translated: CASSISSTEDEQYF.

J is TRBJ1-2 and V is TRBV13; 8 bases agree with TRBD1. This CDR3 spans 15 amino acids. CDR1 PRHDT and CDR2 FYEKMQ come from the germline V gene (reference sequence). Trimming cost V 2 bases and J 3 bases; bases outside gene matches: 5. CDR3 protein: CASSLLATGDYGYTF. The CDR3 DNA reads TGTGCCAGCAGCTTATTAGCGACAGGGGACTATGGCTACACCTTC.

The CDR3 loop reads CASSKGQGAPTDTQYF. The CDR3 DNA reads as TGTGCCAGCAGCAAGGGACAGGGGGCGCCGACAGATACGCAGTATTTT. J is TRBJ2-3 and V is TRBV7-3; 12 nucleotides agree with TRBD1. Trimming cost V 5 bases and J 3 bases; bases outside gene matches: 6. This CDR3 is built from 16 residues. Germline loops: CDR1 SGHTA, CDR2 FQGTGA.

The chain carries TRBV11-2 and TRBJ2-1, with TRBD2 matching 7 bases. Per germline, CDR1 SGHAT and CDR2 FQNNGV. This CDR3 region has 14 residues. Trimming at V came to 7 bases and at J to 7 bases, leaving 10 bases not matched to a gene. CDR3 DNA: TGTGCCAGCACGGCGCGGGAGAGTTTTAATGAGCAGTTCTTC. Amino acids: CASTARESFNEQFF.

The gene calls are TRBV25-1 and TRBJ2-3; tentatively, D is TRBD2 (6 bases). The V end lost 6 bases, the J end lost 0 bases, and 10 bases lay between the germline ends. This CDR3 is 14 amino acids long. CDR1 and CDR2 (germline): MGHDK, SYGVNS. The CDR3 here is CASRAEGSTDTQYF. CDR3 sequence (DNA): TGTGCCAGCAGGGCGGAGGGGAGCACAGATACGCAGTATTTT.

This sequence joins TRBV9 and TRBJ2-7, with a possible D match to TRBD2 (6 bases). This CDR3 comprises 14 residues. The V end was cut by 0 bases, the J end by 3 bases, with 10 bases between. The germline CDR1 and CDR2 sequences are SGDLS and YYNGEE. The CDR3 sequence: CASSVELANYEQYF. In DNA form, the CDR3 reads TGTGCCAGCAGCGTAGAGCTAGCGAACTACGAGCAGTACTTC.

The table lists this clone with a few counts. V is TRBV2 and J is TRBJ2-7, with 9 bases lining up with TRBD2. Germline trimming cut 8 bases from V and 1 base from J; bases unmatched to any gene: 9. Germline lookup yields CDR1 SNHLY and CDR2 FYNNEI. The CDR3 is 15 residues long. The CDR3 nucleotides are TGTGCCAGCTTCACGGGACTAGCCTCATCCTACGAGCAGTACTTC. Translated, it gives CASFTGLASSYEQYF.

This chain joins TRBV6-5 and TRBJ2-7; 11 bases match TRBD2. The CDR3 totals 15 residues. Per germline, CDR1 MNHEY and CDR2 SVGAGI. The junction had 4 bases not matched to a gene; V was cut back by 0 bases and J by 6 bases. Here the CDR3 DNA reads TGTGCCAGCAGTTACTCGCTAGCGGGAGGTCTCGAGCAGTACTTC. Translated, it gives CASSYSLAGGLEQYF.